This TCR beta chain stems from a study of tumor-infiltrating lymphocytes in primary liver carcinoma. RNA isolated from unsorted whole blood supplied the blood RNA, with germline DNA also extracted. Priming with a constant-region primer yielded TCR beta cDNA from about 500 ng total RNA. Three-round nested multiplex PCR performed with slightly modified ARM-PCR produced the TCR beta libraries. Running roughly 10 cycles apiece, the first two PCR rounds relied on TRBV1-TRBV30 forward primers together with a C-beta reverse primer. TCRdb reanalysed the multiplex PCR reads using MiXCR and keeps one entry per CDR3 protein. Among 180,000 or so distinct CDR3 sequences listed, 60% were seen once. Germline CDR1 is SQVTM and CDR2 is ANQGSEA. This CDR3 has 13 residues. Trimming cost V 4 bases and J 6 bases; bases outside gene matches: 6. Study-wide points: The study found a significantly higher top-250-clone fraction in tumors than in blood (p = 0.039).

This clonotype was detected many times. Its target is not known. This receptor was taken from a man aged 35 to 55 with primary liver carcinoma and hepatitis B virus infection. V gene TRBV29-1 combines with J gene TRBJ2-1; 7 nucleotides align to TRBD2. The source material was peripheral blood. The CDR3 is CSVGTSGGNEQFF. The CDR3 DNA reads TGCAGCGTTGGGACTAGTGGGGGCAATGAGCAGTTCTTC.